The 7 T cell receptor beta chains reported below all come from one sample, sequenced in a study of technical replicates of blood from a few donors. The data were produced by immunoSEQ multiplex PCR, yet TCRdb's version contains in-frame clones alone and is incomplete. The sample consists of 87,000 or so clones, approximately 95% of them appearing once. The sample was T cells isolated from PBMCs. All receptors derive from a human donor in good health.

The chain links TRBV6-5 to TRBJ2-7, with D possibly TRBD2 on 6 matching bases. The CDR3 spans 14 residues. The germline CDR1 and CDR2 sequences are MNHEY and SVGAGI. V dropped 5 bases and J dropped 0 bases, with 11 bases sitting between them. The CDR3 DNA sequence: TGTGCCAGCAGTAGGGACTTTACCTCCTACGAGCAGTACTTC. Translation gives CASSRDFTSYEQYF.

J is TRBJ2-1 and V is TRBV2; a possible D gene is TRBD1 (5 bases). The CDR3 has 12 residues. Germline CDR1 and CDR2: SNHLY and FYNNEI. The V end lost 10 bases, the J end lost 6 bases, and 13 bases lay between the germline ends. The CDR3 spells CANPTGSNEQFF. The CDR3 DNA reads TGTGCCAACCCCACAGGAAGCAATGAGCAGTTCTTC. Based on the CDR3 plus reference TRBV2 and TRBJ2-1, the full variable domain is EPEVTQTPSHQVTQMGQEVILRCVPISNHLYFYWYRQILGQKVEFLVSFYNNEISEKSEIFDDQFSVERPDGSNFTLKIRSTKLEDSAMYFCANPTGSNEQFFGPGTRLTVL.

The V gene is TRBV4-3, the J gene TRBJ2-1; 7 bases match TRBD2. Germline-derived CDR1 and CDR2 are LGHNA and YSLEER. With 5 bases clipped from V and 5 bases from J, the junction kept 12 bases outside the gene matches. The CDR3 has 16 residues. CDR3 bases: TGCGCCAGCAGCGCTCTGCCTGCGGGAGAGGACAATGAGCAGTTCTTC. It translates to CASSALPAGEDNEQFF.

This chain links TRBV27 with TRBJ1-1; D is unclear. Germline values: CDR1 MNHEY, CDR2 SMNVEV (reference sequence). The CDR3 is 13 residues long. V shed 6 bases and J shed 1 base, with 9 bases lying between them. This chain's CDR3 is CASRLTRNTEAFF. In DNA form, the CDR3 reads TGTGCCAGCAGACTTACGAGGAACACTGAAGCTTTCTTT.

The V call is TRBV25-1, the J call TRBJ2-1; TRBD2 is a possible D gene (6 bases). Per germline, CDR1 MGHDK and CDR2 SYGVNS. The V gene lost 1 base and the J gene lost 4 bases, with 14 bases spanning the gap. This CDR3 has 16 residues. CDR3 DNA sequence: TGTGCCAGCAGTGAATTTTCCGGGACTCTATACAATGAGCAGTTCTTC. It codes for CASSEFSGTLYNEQFF.

This chain's CDR3 is CASKLAPVSTDTQYF. CDR3 nucleotide sequence: TGTGCCAGCAAACTAGCACCCGTGAGCACAGATACGCAGTATTTT. This chain links TRBV6-6 with TRBJ2-3; D perhaps matches TRBD2 (6 bases). Germline lookup yields CDR1 MNHNY and CDR2 SVGAGI (reference sequence). The CDR3 is 15 residues long. V shed 7 bases and J shed 0 bases, with 14 bases lying between them.

The chain is built from TRBV10-3 and TRBJ2-1, with 10 bases matching TRBD2. Germline loops: CDR1 ENHRY, CDR2 SYGVKD. V shed 2 bases and J 1 base; nucleotides not matched to a gene: 2. The CDR3 contains 16 residues. This chain's CDR3 is CAISELAGESYNEQFF. CDR3 nucleotides: TGTGCCATCAGTGAGCTAGCGGGAGAGTCCTACAATGAGCAGTTCTTC.